The 24 T cell receptor beta chains below come from one sample, sequenced in a study of T cells after yellow fever vaccination (dated by TCRdb to between 2018 and 2020). Library preparation was by 5' RACE. TCRdb lists the instrument as Illumina HiSeq 2500. Using fastp trimming at Q25 and MiXCR clonotype assembly, TCRdb reanalyzed the public sequencing data and kept in-frame beta chains. Each entry is one CDR3 protein sequence, shown with its most common DNA and genes. The sample records 170,000 or so distinct CDR3 sequences, roughly 6.4% of which are singletons. The ten largest make up under 3% of the sample. Read against the paper, the sample's treatment or condition label means: live attenuated yellow fever vaccine strain. This specimen was CD4+ T cells sorted from PBMCs, taken on the day of the first yellow fever vaccination. Every receptor here comes from a man in his late teens or twenties who received the YFV17D yellow fever vaccine.

This clonotype appeared many times. This chain links TRBV28 with TRBJ1-5, with 7 bases matching TRBD1. From germline, CDR1 is MDHEN and CDR2 SYDVKM. CDR3 length: 14 residues. The V gene end was trimmed by 6 bases and the J gene end by 6 bases; junction bases not matched to a gene: 8. The CDR3 region is CASSRGGAGQPQHF. In DNA form, the CDR3 reads TGTGCCAGCAGCCGAGGGGGCGCAGGTCAGCCCCAGCATTTT.

This clonotype was counted at least ten times. The chain combines TRBV6-5 with TRBJ2-3; no reliable D call. V lost 0 bases and J lost 1, with 14 bases in between. The CDR3 is 17 amino acids. The germline V gene has CDR1 MNHEY and CDR2 SVGAGI. CDR3 residues: CASSYSSVRFGTDTQYF. The CDR3, as DNA: TGTGCCAGCAGTTACTCGAGCGTTAGGTTTGGCACAGATACGCAGTATTTT.

This clonotype was detected only a few times. The chain is built from TRBV10-1 and TRBJ2-1, with D unresolved. The germline gives CDR1 WNHNN, CDR2 SYGVQD (reference sequence). This CDR3 spans 16 amino acids. Trimming shortened V by 4 bases and J by 2 bases, and 15 bases separated the two germline ends. Here the CDR3 reads CASSGSTAKAYNEQFF. Written as DNA, the CDR3 is TGCGCCAGCAGTGGATCTACAGCGAAAGCCTACAATGAGCAGTTCTTC.

This clonotype was counted ten times or more. This chain connects TRBV20-1 to TRBJ2-5, with D possibly matching TRBD2 (5 bases). V was pared by 6 bases and J by 3 bases, with 14 bases between. The CDR3 is 13 amino acids. Looked up from germline, CDR1 is DFQATT and CDR2 is SNEGSKA (reference sequence). As DNA, the CDR3 is TGCAGTGCGAACGGGATCGGGGAAGAGACCCAGTACTTC. Its translation: CSANGIGEETQYF.

This clonotype was counted between two and nine times. V gene TRBV3-1 combines with J gene TRBJ2-7, with D hard to call. The CDR3 sequence is 13 residues long. Between the trimmed V and J ends, which lost 2 bases and 2 bases, there was a span of 7 bases. Germline V CDR1 and CDR2: LGHDT, YNNKEL (reference sequence). The CDR3 reads CASSQTATYEQYF. The CDR3 bases are TGTGCCAGCAGCCAAACAGCTACCTACGAGCAGTACTTC.

This clonotype is medium-sized in the sample. This sequence joins TRBV7-9 and TRBJ2-4; TRBD2 is a possible D gene (5 bases). This CDR3 contains 14 residues. Trimming removed 2 bases from V and 1 base from J, with 6 bases in between. CDR1 SEHNR and CDR2 FQNEAQ come from the germline V gene (reference sequence). This chain's CDR3 is CASSLRGAKNIQYF. CDR3 nucleotides: TGTGCCAGCAGCTTAAGAGGGGCCAAAAACATTCAGTACTTC.

The chain couples TRBV7-9 to TRBJ2-1, with 9 positions matching TRBD1. This CDR3 region has 15 residues. CDR1 and CDR2 (germline): SEHNR, FQNEAQ (reference sequence). With 2 bases clipped from V and 11 bases from J, the junction kept 10 bases outside the gene matches. The CDR3 DNA follows: TGTGCCAGCAGCTTACCCGGACAGGGGACGGGGAAGCAGTTCTTC. Translation: CASSLPGQGTGKQFF.

This clonotype was seen at least ten times. The rearrangement joins TRBV5-6 to TRBJ2-2; no clear D gene. CDR1 is SGHDT, CDR2 YYEEEE, per germline. V lost 4 bases, J lost 0 bases, and 7 bases lay in between. CDR3 size: 14 residues. CDR3 sequence reads: CASSVRPNTGELFF. DNA of the CDR3: TGTGCCAGCAGCGTGAGACCGAACACCGGGGAGCTGTTTTTT.

Ten or more counts support this clonotype. The J gene is TRBJ2-2, the V gene TRBV7-2; 12 positions agree with TRBD1. CDR3 length: 16 residues. J lost 7 bases, V lost 6 bases, and 9 bases had no gene match. Germline CDR1 SGHTA, CDR2 FQGNSA. The CDR3 sequence: CASSRGGTGGHGELFF. The CDR3 DNA follows: TGTGCCAGCAGTCGTGGTGGGACAGGGGGCCACGGGGAGCTGTTTTTT.

This clonotype was seen more than once but under ten times. The rearrangement joins TRBV5-1 to TRBJ2-1, with 15 bases aligning to TRBD2. Per germline, CDR1 SGHRS and CDR2 YFSETQ. CDR3 length: 14 residues. After removal of 5 bases from V and 13 bases from J, the junction contained 7 bases not matched to a gene. This CDR3 reads CASSPGTSGGTQFF. CDR3 coding DNA: TGCGCCAGCAGTCCCGGGACTAGCGGGGGGACCCAGTTCTTC.

This clonotype was seen repeatedly, ten times or more. The chain couples TRBV5-1 to TRBJ1-4; D uncertain. CDR1 is SGHRS, CDR2 YFSETQ, per germline. V was trimmed by 1 base and J by 1 base, leaving 8 bases between them. This CDR3 spans 15 amino acids. The CDR3 spells CASSLSSGTNEKLFF. The CDR3 DNA follows: TGCGCCAGCAGCTTGAGCTCGGGAACTAATGAAAAACTGTTTTTT.

The gene calls are TRBV7-2 and TRBJ2-7; 11 nucleotides agree with TRBD2. The germline V gene encodes CDR1 SGHTA and CDR2 FQGNSA. The CDR3 sequence is 15 residues long. V lost 0 bases, J lost 3 bases, and 1 base stayed unmatched. In nucleotides, the CDR3 is TGTGCCAGCAGCTTAGCCGGGACTAGCGGCTACGAGCAGTACTTC. This gives the protein CASSLAGTSGYEQYF.

The chain links TRBV6-1 to TRBJ2-3; D remains unclear. Between the trimmed V and J ends, which lost 7 bases and 0 bases, there was a span of 11 bases. CDR1 MNHNS and CDR2 SASEGT come from the germline V gene. This CDR3 spans 14 amino acids. CDR3 nucleotide sequence: TGTGCCAGCATTCGGACCGCAAGCACAGATACGCAGTATTTT. This encodes CASIRTASTDTQYF.

This clonotype was seen ten or more times. The rearrangement links TRBV4-3 to TRBJ2-3, with D tentatively TRBD2 (5 bases). Germline V gene lookup returns CDR1 LGHNA and CDR2 YSLEER. Trimming removed 0 bases at V and 6 bases at J, with 16 bases between. The CDR3 has 16 residues. CDR3 amino acids: CASSQDLSVGSDTQYF. The CDR3 DNA is TGCGCCAGCAGCCAAGATCTATCCGTTGGGAGTGATACGCAGTATTTT.

This clonotype was detected ten times or more. This chain uses TRBV2 with TRBJ2-3, with no clear D. CDR1 and CDR2 (germline): SNHLY, FYNNEI. Trimming stripped 7 bases from V and 1 base from J, with 12 bases between. The CDR3 has 14 residues. The CDR3 coding sequence is TGTGCCAGCACGCCGCCCCCAGGCACAGATACGCAGTATTTT. It is translated as CASTPPPGTDTQYF.

There are many counts of this clonotype. The chain uses TRBV5-1 and TRBJ2-2; the match to TRBD2 covers 12 bases. The germline V gene has CDR1 SGHRS and CDR2 YFSETQ. Trimming removed 3 bases from V and 7 bases from J; junction bases left unmatched: 7. The CDR3 extends over 16 amino acids. CDR3 nucleotides: TGCGCCAGCAGCTCATCTAGCGGGGGGGCCGGCGGGGAGCTGTTTTTT. Translated, it gives CASSSSSGGAGGELFF.

CDR3 coding DNA: TGTGCCAGTAGCCGACAGGGTTTGGACACTGAAGCTTTCTTT. Protein: CASSRQGLDTEAFF. This sequence joins TRBV19 and TRBJ1-1; 7 bases line up with TRBD1. The V and J ends lost 6 bases and 3 bases, in that order; junction bases with no gene match: 7. The germline CDR1 and CDR2 sequences are LNHDA and SQIVND (reference sequence). The CDR3 runs 14 residues. The entire variable domain, with the rest obtained from reference TRBV19 and TRBJ1-1, is as follows: DGGITQSPKYLFRKEGQNVTLSCEQNLNHDAMYWYRQDPGQGLRLIYYSQIVNDFQKGDIAEGYSVSREKKESFPLTVTSAQKNPTAFYLCASSRQGLDTEAFFGQGTRLTVV.

The chain combines TRBV7-2 with TRBJ2-2, with 12 bases matching TRBD2. The CDR3 spans 16 residues. V was pared by 1 base and J by 7 bases, with 4 bases of the junction left unmatched. Germline V lookup: CDR1 SGHTA, CDR2 FQGNSA. The CDR3 DNA follows: TGTGCCAGCAGCTTAGTACTAGCGGGGGGCGGCGGGGAGCTGTTTTTT. Its translation: CASSLVLAGGGGELFF.

This clonotype has more than one count but fewer than ten. The chain uses TRBV28 and TRBJ1-1; 8 bases line up with TRBD1. The CDR3 runs to 14 residues. Trimming removed 5 bases from V and 6 bases from J; junction bases left unmatched: 8. Germline loops: CDR1 MDHEN, CDR2 SYDVKM. The CDR3 DNA reads as TGTGCCAGCAGTCTGCGGACAGGGAATGCTGAAGCTTTCTTT. It yields the protein CASSLRTGNAEAFF.

The rearrangement uses TRBV4-3 and TRBJ2-1; TRBD2 agrees at 7 bases. The CDR3 is made up of 14 amino acids. The V gene end was trimmed by 3 bases and the J gene end by 8 bases; junction bases not matched to a gene: 7. Germline values: CDR1 LGHNA, CDR2 YSLEER. Written as DNA, the CDR3 is TGCGCCAGCAGCCAGGGGGGGGACGGAGATGAGCAGTTCTTC. It is translated as CASSQGGDGDEQFF.

This clonotype has only a few counts. The rearrangement links TRBV5-1 to TRBJ2-5; D is possibly TRBD1 or TRBD2 (5 bases each). The V gene lost 6 bases and the J gene lost 5 bases, with 8 bases spanning the gap. Germline loops: CDR1 SGHRS, CDR2 YFSETQ. The CDR3 covers 11 residues. CDR3 protein: CASTEGETQYF. The CDR3 DNA reads as TGCGCCAGCACAGAGGGGGAGACCCAGTACTTC.

This chain joins TRBV20-1 and TRBJ1-4; 9 bases map to TRBD1. The CDR3 spans 13 residues. Trimming removed 3 bases from V and 8 bases from J; junction bases left unmatched: 4. Germline V gene lookup returns CDR1 DFQATT and CDR2 SNEGSKA (reference sequence). The DNA for the CDR3 is TGCAGTGCTAGCGGGACAGGGCGAGAAAAACTGTTTTTT. It codes for CSASGTGREKLFF.

There are many counts of this clonotype. The rearrangement joins TRBV3-1 to TRBJ2-3; D uncertain. This CDR3 has 14 residues. Germline V lookup: CDR1 LGHDT, CDR2 YNNKEL (reference sequence). Deletions cut 1 base from V and 0 bases from J, with 5 bases between. The CDR3 DNA follows: TGTGCCAGCAGCCAAGTAAGGAGCACAGATACGCAGTATTTT. Its protein product is CASSQVRSTDTQYF.

This clonotype has at least ten counts. The chain joins TRBV28 to TRBJ2-3, with D possibly being TRBD1 (6 bases). The V end lost 4 bases, the J end lost 11 bases, and 28 bases lay between the germline ends. This CDR3 has 17 amino acids. Germline V lookup: CDR1 MDHEN, CDR2 SYDVKM. CDR3 sequence (DNA): TGTGCCAGCAGTTCTTCCGGACAGCTCTTAAAACCTTCGGGGCAGTATTTT. This sequence encodes CASSSSGQLLKPSGQYF. Filled out from reference TRBV28 and TRBJ2-3, the complete variable domain reads DVKVTQSSRYLVKRTGEKVFLECVQDMDHENMFWYRQDPGLGLRLIYFSYDVKMKEKGDIPEGYSVSREKKERFSLILESASTNQTSMYLCASSSSGQLLKPSGQYFGPGTRLTVL.